The source of this T cell receptor beta chain is a study of blood T cell repertoires in COVID-19 (dated by TCRdb to the early 2020s). For the study in its entirety: The collaborator samples originated in the United States, Italy and Spain and spanned the acute and convalescent phases of COVID-19. The prospective study material was composed of cDNA or gDNA derived from T cells, B-cell-depleted T cells, or PBMCs. Subjects who had been exposed to COVID-19, were actively infected with it, or had recovered from it provided the deeply sampled blood TCRbeta repertoires that made up the dataset. The repertoires were made available in a free public database intended to serve as a resource for research on the immune response to SARS-CoV-2. Samples were obtained from the ongoing ImmuneRACE study (first 160 participants) and from 1,000 to 1,500 subjects provided by 6 global collaborators. A de-identified subject ID, COVID-19 status, age in years and sex were almost always included in the sample metadata. Where HLA class I and class II types were available, the types were taken from metadata supplied by the sample provider, not from assay-based typing.

TCRbeta CDR3 regions were amplified from genomic DNA using the immunoSEQ Assay, a bias-controlled multiplex PCR. On the authors' methods: The number of nucleated cells in each sample was estimated from the amplification of reference gene primers within the assay. Sequence reads were collapsed and filtered to measure the absolute abundance of every unique TCRbeta CDR3 rearrangement. For each sample, productive Simpson clonality was calculated by taking the square root of Simpson's diversity index across productive rearrangements. Not all clones reach the TCRdb copy of this immuneACCESS table, which keeps in-frame sequences only. Checked studies attribute under half of the gap to unresolved V genes and leave the rest unexplained. D and trimming were read from the DNA, whereas the V and J calls and clone size are those reported in that table. The sample has roughly 60,000 clones on record, around 82% of them singletons. The ten largest clones capture about 15% of the sample.

Measured from the cysteine to the phenylalanine, the CDR3 is 13 residues long. Only the CDR3 portion is preserved as DNA: 39 bases, with reading frame beginning at the first base. V loses 3 bases, J loses 6 bases, and the germline ends lie 11 bases apart. The germline V gene provides CDR1 SGDLS and CDR2 YYNGEE. What the research found in general, with its limitations: Clinical and demographic metadata were provided uncurated, with the amount varying by source and participant.

In Seattle, one collaborating source enrolled patients while the infection was active and tracked those patients longitudinally over the course of disease. Each collaborating institution followed its own protocols to collect whole blood in K2EDTA tubes. For TCRbeta analysis, collaborators shipped samples in one of three forms: frozen whole blood, isolated PBMCs, or DNA extracted from either of those sample types. Worth noting for this clone: The clone's antigen remains unknown. One base away there is no much larger clone; base qualities are not given.

The receptor was isolated from a man in his sixties with COVID-19, enrolled during active disease. The sequence links TRBV9 to TRBJ2-3; too little of a D gene remains to name it. Material for sequencing was peripheral blood. The CDR3 amino acid sequence is: CASSDPLGDTQYF. At the DNA level, the sequence is TGTGCCAGCAGCGACCCACTGGGCGATACGCAGTATTTT.